Sequencing of this TCR beta chain was carried out in a study of Tregs in tolerant kidney transplant recipients. Trimming removed 4 bases at V and 9 bases at J, with 18 bases between. Germline CDR1 SNHLY, CDR2 FYNNEI. The CDR3 loop spans 15 amino acids. The table came from immunoSEQ multiplex PCR; TCRdb's copy has only in-frame clones and leaves some out. The table records about 110,000 clones, 90% of them present only once. V is TRBV2 and J is TRBJ2-2, with D unclear. The receptor was derived from a human donor who received a combined kidney and bone marrow transplant. The sequencing used CD4+ T cells from blood, collected before the transplant. For the CDR3, the DNA is TGTGCCAGCAGTGGCTTTTTCTTGGAGCCGTGGGAGCTGTTTTTT. Its translation: CASSGFFLEPWELFF.